This T cell receptor (beta chain) is drawn from a study of cytomegalovirus exposure and HLA in healthy donors. Details on this clone: Antigen specificity is unknown.

The CDR3 runs 15 residues. V shed 1 base and J shed 8 bases, with 17 bases lying between them. Germline loops: CDR1 MDHEN, CDR2 SYDVKM. Both 60 Vbeta primers and 13 Jbeta primers went into the PCR. Using immunoSEQ multiplex PCR, the repertoire was profiled, and TCRdb retains in-frame clones only, with some absent. The data hold about 150,000 clones, with approximately 80% observed a single time. Study results and limitations: Later analysis showed most CMV-associated TCR beta chains appearing HLA-restricted. It was reported in a later analysis that an Asian-associated ancestry cluster showed fewer N-insertions than the roughly 710-donor mean.

The TCR sequence derives from a man aged 25 to 45 in good health and CMV-seronegative. Sequences were obtained from PBMCs. The chain links TRBV28 to TRBJ1-2; D gene uncertain. CDR3 sequence (DNA): TGTGCCAGCAGTTTATCCCCGAGGTCCTCGGGAGGCTACACCTTC. Residues: CASSLSPRSSGGYTF.